Only a few counts were recorded for the clone carrying this T cell receptor beta chain. These data belong to a study of shared clonotypes between healthy human individuals. The CDR3 runs 13 residues. CDR1 is SNHLY, CDR2 FYNNEI, per germline. Trimming shortened V by 3 bases and J by 10 bases, and 10 bases separated the two germline ends. Selected positively for CCR7 and CD45RO-negative, naive CD8 cells excluded terminally differentiated effector memory CD45RA+ cells. Several immunoSEQ plates held equal portions of the genomic DNA taken from each subset. The data were produced by immunoSEQ multiplex PCR, yet TCRdb's version contains in-frame clones alone and is incomplete. The data hold millions of clones, with about 95% observed a single time.

This chain joins TRBV2 and TRBJ1-6; D remains ambiguous. This sequence originates from a man aged 18 to 29 in good health. The source material was naive CD8+ T cells sorted from blood. The CDR3 spells CASSDLGASPLHF. For the CDR3, the DNA is TGTGCCAGCAGTGATCTGGGAGCATCACCCCTCCACTTT.